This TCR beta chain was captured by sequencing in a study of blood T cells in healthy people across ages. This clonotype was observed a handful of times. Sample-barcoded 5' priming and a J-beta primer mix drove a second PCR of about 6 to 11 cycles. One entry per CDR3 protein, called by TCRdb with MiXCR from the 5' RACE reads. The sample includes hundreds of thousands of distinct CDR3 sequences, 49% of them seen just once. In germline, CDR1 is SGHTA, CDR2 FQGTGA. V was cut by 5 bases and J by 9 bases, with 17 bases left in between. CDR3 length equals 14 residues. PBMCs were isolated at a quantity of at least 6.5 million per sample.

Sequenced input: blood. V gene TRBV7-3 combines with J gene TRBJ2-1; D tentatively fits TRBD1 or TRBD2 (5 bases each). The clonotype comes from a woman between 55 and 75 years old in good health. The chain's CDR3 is CASSPQGGWSEQFF. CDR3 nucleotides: TGTGCCAGCAGCCCCCAGGGCGGGTGGAGTGAGCAGTTCTTC.